These 28 T cell receptor beta chains were all obtained from the same sample, sequenced in a study of cytomegalovirus exposure and HLA in healthy donors. The PCR had 60 Vbeta and 13 Jbeta primers. Sequenced by immunoSEQ multiplex PCR; TCRdb stores in-frame clones only, minus some. The data contain fewer than 100,000 clones, about three quarters of them singletons. Sequencing used PBMCs. The receptors come from a man between 40 and 49 years old in good health and CMV-seropositive.

This chain uses TRBV2 with TRBJ2-2, with 9 bases lining up with TRBD1. The germline V gene encodes CDR1 SNHLY and CDR2 FYNNEI. The CDR3 covers 16 residues. V lost 6 bases, J lost 3 bases, and 8 bases stayed unmatched. The CDR3 sequence is CASREPGQGYTGELFF. DNA for the CDR3: TGTGCCAGCAGAGAACCGGGACAGGGTTACACCGGGGAGCTGTTTTTT.

The chain recombines TRBV12-2 with TRBJ2-2; the DNA was not used to check the table's D call, TRBD2. TRBV12-2 is termed a pseudogene. The CDR3 has 15 amino acids. In DNA, the CDR3 is TGTGCAAGTCGCCTTAGCGGGAGGGCCCCCGGGGAGCTGTTTTTT. Residues: CASRLSGRAPGELFF.

This chain connects TRBV2 to TRBJ1-6; 10 bases map to TRBD1. V shed 7 bases and J 9 bases; nucleotides not matched to a gene: 6. The CDR3 has 14 amino acids. Per germline, CDR1 SNHLY and CDR2 FYNNEI. The CDR3 region has the DNA TGTGCCAGCAAAAGGACAGGGGGAGCTTCACCCCTCCACTTT. Translation: CASKRTGGASPLHF.

For the CDR3, the DNA is TGTGCCAGTAGTATGCTTTCTTCAACCGGGACTAGCGGTACCTACAATGAGCAGTTCTTC. This gives the protein CASSMLSSTGTSGTYNEQFF. The chain links TRBV19 to TRBJ2-1; TRBD2 aligns across 11 bases. V lost 3 bases to trimming and J lost 2 bases; unmatched junction nucleotides: 15. This CDR3 has 20 residues. CDR1 is LNHDA, CDR2 SQIVND, per germline (reference sequence).

V is TRBV6-5 and J is TRBJ2-2; D call uncertain. CDR1 MNHEY and CDR2 SVGAGI come from the germline V gene. The CDR3 is 12 residues long. V lost 2 bases, J lost 6 bases, and 4 bases lay in between. CDR3 amino acids: CASSYASGELFF. In DNA, the CDR3 is TGTGCCAGCAGTTACGCGTCCGGGGAGCTGTTTTTT.

The V gene is TRBV6-1, the J gene TRBJ2-7; possibly TRBD1 for D (6 bases). The CDR3 length is 15 residues. CDR1 and CDR2 (germline): MNHNS, SASEGT. V gave up 3 bases and J gave up 2 bases, with 14 bases separating them. CDR3 in amino acids: CASSEGHAITYEQYF. The CDR3 bases are TGTGCCAGCAGTGAGGGACACGCTATTACCTACGAGCAGTACTTC.

The J gene is TRBJ2-3, the V gene TRBV10-3; 7 nucleotides agree with TRBD1. The junction had 7 bases not matched to a gene; V was cut back by 1 base and J by 3 bases. CDR1 is ENHRY and CDR2 is SYGVKD in the germline V gene. The CDR3 runs to 16 residues. The CDR3 DNA is TGTGCCATCAGTGAGTTTAAGGGGGCGCTTACAGATACGCAGTATTTT. Translation gives CAISEFKGALTDTQYF.

Many counts were recorded for this clone. The chain couples TRBV5-1 to TRBJ2-1, with 7 bases fitting TRBD2. V lost 0 bases and J lost 9; bases outside the gene matches: 6. The CDR3 spans 14 residues. CDR1 is SGHRS and CDR2 is YFSETQ in the germline V gene. The CDR3 region is CASSLERGVSEQFF. The CDR3 DNA is TGCGCCAGCAGCTTGGAACGGGGGGTGTCTGAGCAGTTCTTC.

The rearrangement links TRBV27 to TRBJ2-7, with D uncertain. Per the germline V gene, CDR1 is MNHEY and CDR2 is SMNVEV (reference sequence). V was trimmed by 5 bases and J by 1 base, leaving 12 bases between them. The CDR3 totals 14 residues. This chain's CDR3 is CASSPLTHSYEQYF. The CDR3 DNA is TGTGCCAGCAGTCCTCTGACACATTCCTACGAGCAGTACTTC.

The gene calls are TRBV18 and TRBJ2-3, with TRBD2 matching 14 bases. Unmatched junction bases numbered 6, after V lost 6 bases and J lost 1 base. Germline-derived CDR1 and CDR2 are KGHSH and LQKENI. This CDR3 spans 17 amino acids. The CDR3 reads CASSSGTSGSGTDTQYF. CDR3 coding DNA: TGTGCCAGCTCCTCCGGGACTAGCGGGAGTGGCACAGATACGCAGTATTTT. Based on the CDR3 plus reference TRBV18 and TRBJ2-3, the full variable domain is NAGVMQNPRHLVRRRGQEARLRCSPMKGHSHVYWYRQLPEEGLKFMVYLQKENIIDESGMPKERFSAEFPKEGPSILRIQQVVRGDSAAYFCASSSGTSGSGTDTQYFGPGTRLTVL.

The chain links TRBV5-1 to TRBJ2-1, with 7 bases identical to TRBD1. The V gene's germline CDR1 is SGHRS and CDR2 YFSETQ. The CDR3 is 17 residues long. Trimming took 0 bases from V and 0 from J; bases not matched to a gene: 6. The CDR3 here is CASSLAPTGSSYNEQFF. In DNA, the CDR3 is TGCGCCAGCAGCTTGGCCCCGACAGGGAGCTCCTACAATGAGCAGTTCTTC. Filled out from reference TRBV5-1 and TRBJ2-1, the complete variable domain reads KAGVTQTPRYLIKTRGQQVTLSCSPISGHRSVSWYQQTPGQGLQFLFEYFSETQRNKGNFPGRFSGRQFSNSRSEMNVSTLELGDSALYLCASSLAPTGSSYNEQFFGPGTRLTVL.

The chain uses TRBV5-4 and TRBJ2-6; a possible D gene is TRBD2 (6 bases). V dropped 4 bases and J dropped 4 bases, with 15 bases sitting between them. The germline gives CDR1 SGHNT, CDR2 YYREEE (reference sequence). The CDR3 runs 16 residues. DNA of the CDR3: TGTGCCAGCAGCCCCCGGAGGGGAGTGGGGGCCAACGTCCTGACTTTC. Its translation is CASSPRRGVGANVLTF. The full variable domain, its missing parts supplied by reference TRBV5-4 and TRBJ2-6, is ETGVTQSPTHLIKTRGQQVTLRCSSQSGHNTVSWYQQALGQGPQFIFQYYREEENGRGNFPPRFSGLQFPNYSSELNVNALELDDSALYLCASSPRRGVGANVLTFGAGSRLTVL.

The chain is built from TRBV27 and TRBJ1-4; D may be TRBD1 (5 bases). This CDR3 comprises 14 residues. Germline assignment: CDR1 MNHEY and CDR2 SMNVEV (reference sequence). Trimming took off 3 bases at V and 10 bases at J, with 15 bases between the two ends. In nucleotides, the CDR3 is TGTGCCAGCAGTTTTCAAACTCGGGGGGGAAAACTGTTTTTT. It codes for CASSFQTRGGKLFF. Supplemented by reference TRBV27 and TRBJ1-4, the full variable domain reads EAQVTQNPRYLITVTGKKLTVTCSQNMNHEYMSWYRQDPGLGLRQIYYSMNVEVTDKGDVPEGYKVSRKEKRNFPLILESPSPNQTSLYFCASSFQTRGGKLFFGSGTQLSVL.

V is TRBV4-1 and J is TRBJ1-1; D unresolved. CDR1 is MGHRA, CDR2 YSYEKL, per germline. Trimming stripped 1 base from V and 8 bases from J, with 11 bases between. The CDR3 is made up of 13 amino acids. This chain's CDR3 is CASSQAPAAEAFF. The CDR3 region has the DNA TGCGCCAGCAGCCAAGCCCCAGCGGCAGAAGCTTTCTTT.

The chain recombines TRBV23-1 with TRBJ2-7, with D possibly TRBD1 on 5 matching bases. TRBV23-1 is sorted into the ORF group, with uncertain function. Trimming stripped 0 bases from V and 1 base from J, with 7 bases between. This CDR3 region has 14 residues. CDR3 region: CASSQSTGSYEQYF. The CDR3 nucleotides read TGCGCCAGCAGTCAATCTACAGGATCCTACGAGCAGTACTTC.

This clone has just a few counts. J is TRBJ2-2 and V is TRBV27, with TRBD1 as a possible D gene (5 bases). V was shortened by 3 bases and J by 8 bases, with 13 bases between the two germline ends. The CDR3 runs to 14 residues. Germline V gives CDR1 MNHEY, CDR2 SMNVEV (reference sequence). The CDR3 bases are TGTGCCAGCAGTTTCAGCAGGGATGCGGGGGAGCTGTTTTTT. Translation gives CASSFSRDAGELFF.

The rearrangement links TRBV27 to TRBJ2-1, with a possible D match to TRBD1 (6 bases). The CDR3 is 16 amino acids. Trimming pared 6 bases from V and 3 bases from J, leaving 18 bases between. Germline V gene data show CDR1 as MNHEY and CDR2 as SMNVEV (reference sequence). CDR3 sequence reads: CASSSWTVLGYNEQFF. The DNA for the CDR3 is TGTGCCAGCAGCTCCTGGACAGTTCTCGGCTACAATGAGCAGTTCTTC.

V and J are TRBV28 and TRBJ1-1, with D perhaps TRBD1 (6 bases). Germline lookup yields CDR1 MDHEN and CDR2 SYDVKM. There are 16 residues in the CDR3. V lost 4 bases, J lost 4 bases, and 19 bases lay in between. The CDR3 spells CASSSSGGGSFTEAFF. The CDR3 DNA follows: TGTGCCAGCAGTTCCTCCGGTGGGGGCTCCTTCACTGAAGCTTTCTTT.

V and J are TRBV9 and TRBJ1-5; TRBD1 matches at 9 bases. V was clipped by 3 bases and J by 6 bases; unmatched bases: 10. This CDR3 contains 16 residues. Looked up from germline, CDR1 is SGDLS and CDR2 is YYNGEE. CDR3: CASSAEEVTGGQPQHF. DNA of the CDR3: TGTGCCAGCAGCGCGGAGGAGGTGACAGGGGGTCAGCCCCAGCATTTT.

This sequence joins TRBV21-1 and TRBJ2-7; TRBD1 is the table's D call, not checked against the DNA. TRBV21-1 is labeled a pseudogene. The CDR3 extends over 14 amino acids. In nucleotides, the CDR3 is TGTGCCACCAGGAACCGGGACAGGCTCTACGAGCAGTACTTC. This gives the protein CATRNRDRLYEQYF.

This chain links TRBV7-8 with TRBJ2-3; 12 nucleotides agree with TRBD2. V shed 1 base, J shed 2 bases, and the junction held 4 bases outside the gene matches. From germline, CDR1 is SGHVS and CDR2 FQNEAQ. CDR3 size: 17 residues. The CDR3 reads CASSLDGLAGNTDTQYF. The CDR3, as DNA: TGTGCCAGCAGCTTAGATGGACTAGCGGGGAACACAGATACGCAGTATTTT. The complete variable domain, with remaining parts taken from reference TRBV7-8 and TRBJ2-3, reads GAGVSQSPRYKVAKRGQDVALRCDPISGHVSLFWYQQALGQGPEFLTYFQNEAQLDKSGLPSDRFFAERPEGSVSTLKIQRTQQEDSAVYLCASSLDGLAGNTDTQYFGPGTRLTVL.

The chain employs TRBV10-3 and TRBJ1-5, with 9 bases aligning to TRBD1. V was clipped by 1 base and J by 4 bases; unmatched bases: 2. The CDR3 has 15 residues. Germline V CDR1 and CDR2: ENHRY, SYGVKD. The CDR3 region is CAISEYDRGNQPQHF. The DNA of the CDR3 is TGTGCCATCAGTGAGTACGACAGGGGGAATCAGCCCCAGCATTTT.

The chain has TRBV28 and TRBJ1-2; a possible D gene is TRBD1 (6 bases). The CDR3 has 14 amino acids. Trimming took off 3 bases at V and 7 bases at J, with 15 bases between the two ends. Germline V CDR1 and CDR2: MDHEN, SYDVKM. Here the CDR3 DNA reads TGTGCCAGCAGTTTCGGGACAAAGATAAGTGGCTACACCTTC. Its protein is CASSFGTKISGYTF.

The DNA of the CDR3 is TGTGCCAGCAGGGCTAGCGGGAGGGTCTACGAGCAGTACTTC. This gives the protein CASRASGRVYEQYF. V usage is TRBV2 and J usage is TRBJ2-7; 12 bases align to TRBD2. The trim removed 6 bases at V and 3 bases at J, leaving 3 bases unmatched. This CDR3 has 14 residues. Germline assignment: CDR1 SNHLY and CDR2 FYNNEI.

The DNA for the CDR3 is TGTGCCATCTCCCGGGGGGGGGTCCCTGAAGCTTTCTTT. This translates into CAISRGGVPEAFF. The genes are TRBV10-3 and TRBJ1-1; tentatively, D is TRBD1 (5 bases). Trimming took off 8 bases at V and 6 bases at J, with 16 bases between the two ends. The CDR3 covers 13 residues. The germline V gene encodes CDR1 ENHRY and CDR2 SYGVKD.

This clone was counted between two and nine times. This sequence joins TRBV5-4 and TRBJ2-7; a weak D match, TRBD1 (7 bases). There are 14 residues in the CDR3. V was cut by 5 bases and J by 2 bases, with 14 bases left in between. CDR1 SGHNT and CDR2 YYREEE come from the germline V gene (reference sequence). CDR3 sequence reads: CASRSQGEAYEQYF. The CDR3 DNA is TGTGCCAGCAGATCGCAGGGGGAGGCCTACGAGCAGTACTTC.

About this clone itself: At one boundary the junction diverges from the germline segment, which might be a read error. The chain carries TRBV7-9 and TRBJ2-5, with D possibly TRBD2 on 5 matching bases. The CDR3 runs 15 residues. Germline V CDR1 and CDR2: SEHNR, FQNEAQ (reference sequence). CDR3 loop: CSSSLVSEGPETQYF. CDR3 nucleotide sequence: TGTTCCAGCAGCTTAGTCTCCGAGGGCCCAGAGACCCAGTACTTC.

This clone occurred a few times. This chain joins TRBV5-1 and TRBJ1-1; a possible D gene is TRBD1 (6 bases). Trimming removed 4 bases at V and 0 bases at J, with 13 bases between. This CDR3 has 15 amino acids. Germline assignment: CDR1 SGHRS and CDR2 YFSETQ. The CDR3 DNA follows: TGCGCCAGCAGCAGGGGGGGATCAATGAACACTGAAGCTTTCTTT. This encodes CASSRGGSMNTEAFF.